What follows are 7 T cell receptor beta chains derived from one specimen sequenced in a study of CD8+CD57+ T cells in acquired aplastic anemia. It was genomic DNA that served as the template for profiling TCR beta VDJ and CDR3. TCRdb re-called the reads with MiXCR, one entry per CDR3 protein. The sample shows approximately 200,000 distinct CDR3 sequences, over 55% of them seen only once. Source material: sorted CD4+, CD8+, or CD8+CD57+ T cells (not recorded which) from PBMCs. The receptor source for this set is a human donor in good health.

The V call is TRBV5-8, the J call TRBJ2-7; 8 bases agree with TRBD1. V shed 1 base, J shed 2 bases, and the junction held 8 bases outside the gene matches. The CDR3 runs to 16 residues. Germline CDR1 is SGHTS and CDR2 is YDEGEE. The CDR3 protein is CASSLPPDRDTYEQYF. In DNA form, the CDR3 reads TGTGCCAGCAGCTTGCCCCCGGACAGGGATACCTACGAGCAGTACTTC.

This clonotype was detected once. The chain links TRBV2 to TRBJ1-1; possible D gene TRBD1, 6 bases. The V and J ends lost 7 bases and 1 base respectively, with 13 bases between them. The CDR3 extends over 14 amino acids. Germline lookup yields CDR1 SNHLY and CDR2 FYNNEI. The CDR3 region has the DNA TGTGCCAGCAAATGGACAGATGCGAACACTGAAGCTTTCTTT. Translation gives CASKWTDANTEAFF.

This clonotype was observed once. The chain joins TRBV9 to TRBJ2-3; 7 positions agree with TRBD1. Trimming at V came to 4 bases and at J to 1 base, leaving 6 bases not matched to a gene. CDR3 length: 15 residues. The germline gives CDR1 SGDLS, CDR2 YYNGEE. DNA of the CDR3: TGTGCCAGCAGCTTCACTCAGGGGGGCACAGATACGCAGTATTTT. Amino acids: CASSFTQGGTDTQYF.

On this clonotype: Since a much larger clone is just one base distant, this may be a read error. CDR3 coding DNA: TGTGCCAGCAGCCCCCCTAGCGGTCCCAGCTCCTACGAGCAGTACTTC. Translation gives CASSPPSGPSSYEQYF. The chain combines TRBV3-1 with TRBJ2-7, with TRBD2 matching over 7 bases. CDR3 length equals 16 residues. Trimming took 4 bases from V and 0 from J; bases not matched to a gene: 9. Germline V gene lookup returns CDR1 LGHDT and CDR2 YNNKEL (reference sequence).

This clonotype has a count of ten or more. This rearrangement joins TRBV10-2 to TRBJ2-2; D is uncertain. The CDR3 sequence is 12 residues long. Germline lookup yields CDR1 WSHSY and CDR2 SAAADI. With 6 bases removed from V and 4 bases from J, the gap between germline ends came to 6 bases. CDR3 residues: CASRKSTGELFF. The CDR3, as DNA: TGCGCCAGCAGGAAAAGCACCGGGGAGCTGTTTTTT.

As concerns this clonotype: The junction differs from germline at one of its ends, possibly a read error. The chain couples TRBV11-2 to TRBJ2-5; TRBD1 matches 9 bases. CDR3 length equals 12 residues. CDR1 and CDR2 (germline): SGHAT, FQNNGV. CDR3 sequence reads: CASSHHRGLAAF. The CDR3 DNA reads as TGTGCCAGCAGTCATCACAGGGGGCTAGCGGCCTTC.

The CDR3: CASSFRGVQTAGASYEQYF. The CDR3 coding sequence is TGTGCCAGCAGTTTTCGGGGGGTACAGACTGCGGGGGCATCCTACGAGCAGTACTTC. The chain carries TRBV27 and TRBJ2-7; D perhaps matches TRBD2 (7 bases). Trimming left V 3 bases short and J 1 base short, with 25 bases between. The CDR3 spans 19 residues. The V gene's germline CDR1 is MNHEY and CDR2 SMNVEV (reference sequence).